This T cell receptor (beta chain) was recovered during a study of vaccination and CD4 T cells after COVID-19. Specified treatment: approximately nine-day PBMC culture with coronavirus spike peptide pools or control peptides (ViraFEST assay). The Oncomine TCR Beta short-read assay was applied to DNA of cultured CD4+ T cells. TCRdb redid the calling of the PCR reads with MiXCR, one entry per CDR3 protein. This repertoire shows fewer than 7,000 distinct CDR3 sequences, about two thirds found once; its top ten account for 47%. Overall study findings and caveats: Researchers report that a median about 89% of reactive clones in convalescent patients surfaced only post-vaccination.

As concerns this clonotype: The antigen remains unidentified.

Germline V gene lookup returns CDR1 MNHNS and CDR2 SASEGT. This CDR3 comprises 14 residues. V was shortened by 2 bases and J by 0 bases, with 5 bases between the two germline ends. This chain connects TRBV6-1 to TRBJ1-5; no reliable D call. This receptor was obtained from a human donor who had recovered from COVID-19. Sequencing used CD4+ T cells from blood, cultured in vitro. The CDR3 DNA follows: TGTGCCAGCAGTGAACTCAATAGCAATCAGCCCCAGCATTTT. Protein product: CASSELNSNQPQHF.